One and the same sample provided the 8 T cell receptor beta chains below, sequenced in a study of OX40 agonist ivuxolimab in advanced cancers. Data came from immunoSEQ multiplex PCR; TCRdb stores just in-frame clones and leaves some out. The sample has roughly 32,000 clones, roughly 84% seen once. The sequencing here drew on CD4+ or CD8+ T cells sorted from blood, taken in a trial of the OX40 agonist ivuxolimab. All receptors come from an adult with an advanced solid tumor such as melanoma, head and neck, liver or kidney cancer.

This chain connects TRBV2 to TRBJ1-1, with no clear D. V gave up 1 base and J gave up 1 base, with 25 bases separating them. CDR1 is SNHLY and CDR2 is FYNNEI in the germline V gene. The CDR3 contains 20 residues. The CDR3 bases are TGTGCCAGCAGTGAAGATCCCTCCGGGATTTCCTATTTGGGGAACACTGAAGCTTTCTTT. Its protein product is CASSEDPSGISYLGNTEAFF.

V usage is TRBV6-5 and J usage is TRBJ2-1; tentative D call: TRBD2 (6 bases). The CDR3 totals 16 residues. Germline V gives CDR1 MNHEY, CDR2 SVGAGI. V lost 0 bases to trimming and J lost 0 bases, with 9 bases between them. The DNA for the CDR3 is TGTGCCAGCAGTTACTCGCCCGGGAGCTCCTACAATGAGCAGTTCTTC. Protein: CASSYSPGSSYNEQFF.

The chain recombines TRBV7-8 with TRBJ1-3; TRBD1 matches 9 bases. The V gene's germline CDR1 is SGHVS and CDR2 FQNEAQ. The CDR3 runs to 17 residues. The V segment lost 3 bases and the J segment 3 bases; nucleotides outside the gene matches: 9. In nucleotides, the CDR3 is TGTGCCAGCAGCTTTAATATGGACAGGGGTGGTGGAAACACCATATATTTT. Translating it yields CASSFNMDRGGGNTIYF.

The chain employs TRBV28 and TRBJ1-5; D is possibly TRBD1 (6 bases). Per the germline V gene, CDR1 is MDHEN and CDR2 is SYDVKM. There are 15 residues in the CDR3. V was cut by 7 bases and J by 6 bases, with 19 bases left in between. CDR3 DNA: TGTGCCAGCAACATACAGGGCCGTGAGTCTCAGCCCCAGCATTTT. This gives the protein CASNIQGRESQPQHF.

Here the CDR3 DNA reads TGTGCCAGCAGCTCAGGGGTAGAAGCTTTCTTT. It specifies CASSSGVEAFF. This chain connects TRBV5-6 to TRBJ1-1; D possibly corresponds to TRBD1 (6 bases). CDR3 length: 11 amino acids. Per the germline V gene, CDR1 is SGHDT and CDR2 is YYEEEE. The V and J ends lost 3 bases and 8 bases respectively, with 8 bases between them.

The genes are TRBV30 and TRBJ2-7, with D uncertain. The ends were cut back, 5 bases at V and 7 bases at J, with 15 bases in the middle. The germline V gene has CDR1 GTSNPN and CDR2 SVGIG (reference sequence). The CDR3 totals 12 residues. The CDR3 region is CAWLAAIGEQYF. The CDR3 bases are TGTGCCTGGTTGGCGGCTATCGGGGAGCAGTACTTC.

This clone was observed a single time. The genes are TRBV5-4 and TRBJ1-1; D might be TRBD1 (6 bases). The CDR3 has 14 residues. Trimming took off 4 bases at V and 1 base at J, with 11 bases between the two ends. Germline V lookup: CDR1 SGHNT, CDR2 YYREEE (reference sequence). DNA for the CDR3: TGTGCCAGCAGCGCTGACAGGAGGAACACTGAAGCTTTCTTT. Translated, it gives CASSADRRNTEAFF.

The chain uses TRBV13 and TRBJ2-2; 7 positions match TRBD1. CDR3 size: 16 residues. The V and J ends lost 3 bases and 4 bases, in that order; junction bases with no gene match: 8. Germline V gene sequence: CDR1 PRHDT, CDR2 FYEKMQ (reference sequence). CDR3 sequence: CASSLRQGVGTGELFF. The CDR3 DNA is TGTGCCAGCAGCTTGCGACAGGGTGTAGGCACCGGGGAGCTGTTTTTT.